Described below is a single T cell receptor beta chain sequence and its context. Its antigen is still unknown. This sample is drawn from a study of graft-versus-host responses after intestinal transplantation. Study details: Anti-thymocyte globulin induction preceded 2 to 4 years of tacrolimus and steroid maintenance in all recipients.

V lost 3 bases, J lost 1 base, and 5 bases stayed unmatched. Germline V CDR1 and CDR2: SGDLS, YYNGEE. This CDR3 region has 18 residues. Findings and limits, study-wide: Detected in recipient marrow were GvH clones, some of which were first observed in ileum or blood. Within the allografts of patients who had graft-donor T cell macrochimerism, graft-versus-host to host-versus-graft clonal ratios were high.

This table comes from immunoSEQ multiplex PCR, and its TCRdb copy is limited to in-frame clones, with some not included. The data hold more than 95,000 clones, with about 90% observed a single time. The chain is built from TRBV9 and TRBJ2-4; 15 positions agree with TRBD2. The source material was unstimulated CD4+ T cells sorted from spleen or lymph node cells, sampled before intestinal transplant. The origin of this receptor is a human donor who received an intestinal transplant. CDR3 coding DNA: TGTGCCAGCAGCGCCGGACTAGCGGGAGGGAGGGCCAAAAACATTCAGTACTTC. This codes for CASSAGLAGGRAKNIQYF.